The source of this T cell receptor (beta chain) is a study of shared clonotypes between healthy human individuals. Study-level background: Each donor's CD4 naive and CD4 memory cells filled three plates apiece, CD8 naive two, and CD8 memory one.

The study separated CD4+ cells into CD45RA+ naive and CD45RA-negative memory subsets. Sequencing used immunoSEQ multiplex PCR; TCRdb keeps in-frame clones, though not all of them. This table has about 1 million clones, 60% to 80% appearing once. This clone has a handful of counts. The CDR3 covers 15 residues. Trimming stripped 6 bases from V and 9 bases from J, with 18 bases between. Per germline, CDR1 MNHEY and CDR2 SVGAGI. The TCR was taken from a man aged 18 to 30 in good health. The chain recombines TRBV6-5 with TRBJ1-6, with D unresolved. Sequencing used memory CD4+ T cells sorted from blood. Subset reported: CD45RA-negative fraction. CDR3: CASSPAIPSGSPLHF. DNA of the CDR3: TGTGCCAGCAGCCCGGCTATTCCCAGCGGTTCACCCCTCCACTTT.